This T cell receptor (beta chain) is drawn from a study of neurological immune-mediated disorders. This clonotype was counted ten times or more. No antigen is known for it. TCRdb redid the calling of the 5' RACE reads with MiXCR, one entry per CDR3 protein. The data hold some 60,000 distinct CDR3 sequences, with about 11% observed a single time. Time point indicated: longitudinal time-point 1 (baseline). Points from the study as a whole: Expansion of TCR clones was greatest in HTLV-1-associated myelopathy and smallest in multiple sclerosis, where it fell below that of healthy controls.

Trimming cost V 2 bases and J 8 bases; bases outside gene matches: 12. This CDR3 comprises 16 residues. Germline lookup yields CDR1 SGHRS and CDR2 YFSETQ. This chain links TRBV5-1 with TRBJ2-1, with 8 bases that match TRBD1. This clonotype was obtained from a male donor with HTLV-1-associated myelopathy (HAM/TSP). Sequenced material: PBMCs. CDR3 protein: CASSLEGAGGADEQFF. CDR3 coding DNA: TGCGCCAGCAGCTTAGAAGGGGCAGGGGGCGCAGATGAGCAGTTCTTC.